Below, 4 T cell receptor beta chains from the same sample are listed, as sequenced in a study of T cell repertoires in cytomegalovirus infection. TCRdb itself ran the reads through MiXCR, one entry per CDR3 protein. The table has fewer than 300,000 distinct CDR3 sequences, roughly 23% seen once. The sample consisted of PBMCs. These receptors originate from a human donor in good health (CMV status not recorded). Some clones in this sample may be carry-over from other donors' samples.

In the case of this clonotype: No DNA is shown, since the ends of the CDR3 on it are uncertain; the CDR3 is the one TCRdb lists. The chain uses TRBV6-2 or TRBV6-3 and TRBJ2-2; no check of the table's D call, TRBD1, against the DNA was made. Germline V CDR1 and CDR2: MNHEY, SVGEGT. Counting both end residues, the CDR3 totals 17 amino acids. The CDR3 sequence: CASILGQTLYSTGELFF.

This clonotype was recorded many times. The chain carries TRBV7-2 and TRBJ2-3, with 7 bases matching TRBD1. CDR1 SGHTA and CDR2 FQGNSA come from the germline V gene. The V gene end was trimmed by 4 bases and the J gene end by 4 bases; junction bases not matched to a gene: 2. The CDR3 contains 13 residues. The CDR3 spells CASSWTGPDTQYF. As DNA, the CDR3 is TGTGCCAGCAGCTGGACAGGTCCAGATACGCAGTATTTT. Based on the CDR3 plus reference TRBV7-2 and TRBJ2-3, the full variable domain is GAGVSQSPSNKVTEKGKDVELRCDPISGHTALYWYRQSLGQGLEFLIYFQGNSAPDKSGLPSDRFSAERTGGSVSTLTIQRTQQEDSAVYLCASSWTGPDTQYFGPGTRLTVL.

This clonotype appeared many times. The CDR3 region is CASSLSRLYYEQYF. The CDR3 bases are TGTGCCAGCAGCTTGAGTAGGCTCTACTACGAGCAGTACTTC. This chain joins TRBV11-1 and TRBJ2-7, with D hard to call. CDR1 and CDR2 (germline): SGHAT, FQDESV (reference sequence). The CDR3 consists of 14 residues. V gave up 3 bases and J gave up 3 bases, with 12 bases separating them.

This clonotype was counted at least ten times. V gene TRBV7-3 combines with J gene TRBJ1-2; 10 bases agree with TRBD1. This CDR3 is built from 13 residues. The junction had 8 bases not matched to a gene; V was cut back by 5 bases and J by 11 bases. CDR1 is SGHTA and CDR2 is FQGTGA in the germline V gene. CDR3 DNA: TGTGCCAGCAGCCCTACGACAGGGGGCAGATACACCTTC. As protein: CASSPTTGGRYTF.